Presented here are 14 T cell receptor beta chains from one specimen sequenced in a study of control samples from healthy donors and cancer patients. TCRdb's copy holds only in-frame clones and misses some; the assay was immunoSEQ multiplex PCR. The repertoire has approximately 37,000 clones, about four fifths of them found once; the top ten carry around a fifth. The sequencing sample was made of PBMCs. Source of these receptors: a woman aged 60 to 75 with lung cancer.

This sequence joins TRBV29-1 and TRBJ2-5; the D is unclear. From germline, CDR1 is SQVTM and CDR2 ANQGSEA. V shed 2 bases and J shed 4 bases, with 8 bases lying between them. The CDR3 is made up of 12 amino acids. DNA of the CDR3: TGCAGCGTTGAAAGGGAAGGAGAGACCCAGTACTTC. As protein: CSVEREGETQYF.

The V and J genes are TRBV7-9 and TRBJ2-5; D ambiguous. Trimming stripped 5 bases from V and 1 base from J, with 5 bases between. Germline V gene data show CDR1 as SEHNR and CDR2 as FQNEAQ (reference sequence). The CDR3 is made up of 12 amino acids. This CDR3 is CASSSVQETQYF. The CDR3 DNA reads as TGTGCCAGCAGCAGCGTCCAAGAGACCCAGTACTTC.

V and J are TRBV6-1 and TRBJ1-5; 10 bases agree with TRBD1. The CDR3 totals 16 residues. Germline CDR1 MNHNS, CDR2 SASEGT. V was pared by 3 bases and J by 6 bases, with 8 bases of the junction left unmatched. The DNA for the CDR3 is TGTGCCAGCAGTGATTTAGGGGACAGGGGTGGTCAGCCCCAGCATTTT. The encoded protein is CASSDLGDRGGQPQHF.

The gene calls are TRBV30 and TRBJ2-7; the D call may be TRBD1 or TRBD2 (5 bases each). V lost 1 base and J lost 3, with 13 bases in between. CDR1 and CDR2 (germline): GTSNPN, SVGIG (reference sequence). This CDR3 is built from 14 residues. The DNA for the CDR3 is TGTGCCTGGAGTGACCGGGACGGGCTCTACGAGCAGTACTTC. This encodes CAWSDRDGLYEQYF.

V and J are TRBV13 and TRBJ1-1; tentatively, D is TRBD1 (6 bases). The CDR3 is made up of 14 amino acids. With 5 bases removed from V and 1 base from J, the gap between germline ends came to 11 bases. CDR1 and CDR2 from the germline V gene are PRHDT and FYEKMQ (reference sequence). CDR3 nucleotide sequence: TGTGCCAGCAGCCTACAGGGCCGGAACACTGAAGCTTTCTTT. It is translated as CASSLQGRNTEAFF.

V and J are TRBV7-2 and TRBJ2-3; D ambiguous. The V end lost 1 base, the J end lost 0 bases, and 8 bases lay between the germline ends. The CDR3 has 15 residues. In germline, CDR1 is SGHTA, CDR2 FQGNSA. The CDR3 protein is CASSLGPTSTDTQYF. In nucleotides, the CDR3 is TGTGCCAGCAGCTTAGGACCAACTAGCACAGATACGCAGTATTTT.

The chain joins TRBV27 to TRBJ1-1, with TRBD1 matching 7 bases. CDR3 length: 14 amino acids. In germline, CDR1 is MNHEY, CDR2 SMNVEV (reference sequence). The ends lost 3 bases at V and 1 base at J; junction bases unmatched: 2. The CDR3 spells CASSFGQENTEAFF. In DNA form, the CDR3 reads TGTGCCAGCAGTTTCGGACAGGAGAACACTGAAGCTTTCTTT.

The CDR3 sequence is CASSSDLGLGSYEQYF. The CDR3 bases are TGTGCCAGCAGCTCAGACCTCGGACTAGGCTCCTACGAGCAGTACTTC. This chain links TRBV5-4 with TRBJ2-7; 7 bases align to TRBD2. Trimming removed 3 bases from V and 0 bases from J; junction bases left unmatched: 9. The germline gives CDR1 SGHNT, CDR2 YYREEE (reference sequence). There are 16 residues in the CDR3.

V usage is TRBV29-1 and J usage is TRBJ2-5, with D perhaps matching TRBD2 (6 bases). V was trimmed by 6 bases and J by 2 bases, leaving 10 bases between them. The germline V gene has CDR1 SQVTM and CDR2 ANQGSEA. The length of the CDR3 is 12 residues. CDR3 residues: CSVLGTQETQYF. Here the CDR3 DNA reads TGCAGCGTCCTAGGGACTCAAGAGACCCAGTACTTC.

The rearrangement uses TRBV7-6 and TRBJ2-7; 11 bases fit TRBD1. J gave up 4 bases and V 5 bases, and 7 bases lay outside the gene matches. Germline loops: CDR1 SGHVS, CDR2 FNYEAQ. This CDR3 is built from 15 residues. The CDR3, as DNA: TGTGCCAGCAGCCCCGGGACAGGGGGATTGTACGAGCAGTACTTC. Residues: CASSPGTGGLYEQYF. The variable domain in full, completed from reference TRBV7-6 and TRBJ2-7, reads GAGVSQSPRYKVTKRGQDVALRCDPISGHVSLYWYRQALGQGPEFLTYFNYEAQQDKSGLPNDRFSAERPEGSISTLTIQRTEQRDSAMYRCASSPGTGGLYEQYFGPGTRLTVT.

The CDR3 DNA sequence: TGTGCCAGCTCACCACAGGAGGGCTCGGAGCCCCAGCATTTT. Translating it yields CASSPQEGSEPQHF. This chain connects TRBV18 to TRBJ1-5; D unclear. The germline CDR1 and CDR2 sequences are KGHSH and LQKENI. V was cut by 1 base and J by 8 bases, with 12 bases left in between. CDR3 length: 14 residues.

J is TRBJ1-1 and V is TRBV5-1; D not resolved. V lost 6 bases and J lost 0, with 12 bases in between. CDR1 and CDR2 (germline): SGHRS, YFSETQ. The CDR3 runs 14 residues. The CDR3 nucleotides read TGCGCCAGCACCTCAGGAGAGCTGAACACTGAAGCTTTCTTT. The encoded protein is CASTSGELNTEAFF.

J is TRBJ2-7 and V is TRBV18; maybe TRBD2 (6 bases). The V and J ends lost 6 bases and 2 bases respectively, with 17 bases between them. Germline values: CDR1 KGHSH, CDR2 LQKENI. This CDR3 comprises 15 residues. This CDR3 reads CASSPAGNLAYEQYF. The CDR3 DNA reads TGTGCCAGCTCCCCGGCGGGAAACCTCGCCTACGAGCAGTACTTC.

The V gene is TRBV5-6, the J gene TRBJ1-2; possible D gene TRBD1, 5 bases. The CDR3 covers 15 residues. Germline V gene data show CDR1 as SGHDT and CDR2 as YYEEEE. V gave up 6 bases and J gave up 4 bases, with 19 bases separating them. In nucleotides, the CDR3 is TGTGCCAGCACCCCGACGGGGGGGACTCCCTATGGCTACACCTTC. It is translated as CASTPTGGTPYGYTF.